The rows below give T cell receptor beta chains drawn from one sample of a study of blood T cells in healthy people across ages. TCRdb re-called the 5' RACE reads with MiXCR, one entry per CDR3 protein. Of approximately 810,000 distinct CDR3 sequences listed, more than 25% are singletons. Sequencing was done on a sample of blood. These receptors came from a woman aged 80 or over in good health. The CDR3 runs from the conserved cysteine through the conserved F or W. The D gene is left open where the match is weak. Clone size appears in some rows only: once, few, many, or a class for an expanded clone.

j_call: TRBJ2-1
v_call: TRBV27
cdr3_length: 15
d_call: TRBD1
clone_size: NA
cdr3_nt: TGTGCCAGCAGTTTAGAACAGGGGTTCTACAATGAGCAGTTCTTC
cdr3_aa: CASSLEQGFYNEQFF

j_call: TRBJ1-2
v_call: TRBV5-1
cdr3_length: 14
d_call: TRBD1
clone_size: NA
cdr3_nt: TGCGCCGGCAGCTCAGGGACAGGGAGCTATGGCTACACCTTC
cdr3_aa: CAGSSGTGSYGYTF

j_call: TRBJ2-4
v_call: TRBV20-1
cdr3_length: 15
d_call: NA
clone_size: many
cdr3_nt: TGCAGTGCTAGAGAGGGGTCAAACGCCGAAAACATTCAGTACTTC
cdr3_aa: CSAREGSNAENIQYF

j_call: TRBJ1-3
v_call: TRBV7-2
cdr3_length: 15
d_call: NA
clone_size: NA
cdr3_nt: TGTGCCAGCAGCTTAGAAGTTTACTCTGGAAACACCATATATTTT
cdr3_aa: CASSLEVYSGNTIYF

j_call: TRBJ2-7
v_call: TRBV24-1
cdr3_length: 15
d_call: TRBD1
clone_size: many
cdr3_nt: TGTGCCACCAGTGATCCGACAGGGAATGGGTACGAGCAGTACTTC
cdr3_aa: CATSDPTGNGYEQYF

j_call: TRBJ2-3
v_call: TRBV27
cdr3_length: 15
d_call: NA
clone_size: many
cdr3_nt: TGTGCCAGCCGCCGACTCACGGGGGCGGGAGATACGCAGTATTTT
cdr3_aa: CASRRLTGAGDTQYF

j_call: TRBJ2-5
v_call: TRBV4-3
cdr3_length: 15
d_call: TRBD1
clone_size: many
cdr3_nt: TGCGCCAGCAGCCAAGGACCGGGACAGGAAGAGACCCAGTACTTC
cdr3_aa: CASSQGPGQEETQYF

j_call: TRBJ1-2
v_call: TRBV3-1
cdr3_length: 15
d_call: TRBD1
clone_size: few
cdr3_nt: TGTGCCAGCAGCTCGAGGGGACAGGGGGCTTATGGCTACACCTTC
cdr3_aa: CASSSRGQGAYGYTF

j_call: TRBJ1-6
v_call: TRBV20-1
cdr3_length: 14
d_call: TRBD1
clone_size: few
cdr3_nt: TGCAGTGCTAGAGTTGGACAGGGTGATTCACCCCTCCACTTT
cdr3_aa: CSARVGQGDSPLHF

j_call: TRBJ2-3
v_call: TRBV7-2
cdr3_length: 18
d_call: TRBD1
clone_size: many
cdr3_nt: TGTGCCAGCAGCTTGGACTTCCGGGACAGTTCTAGCACAGATACGCAGTATTTT
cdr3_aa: CASSLDFRDSSSTDTQYF

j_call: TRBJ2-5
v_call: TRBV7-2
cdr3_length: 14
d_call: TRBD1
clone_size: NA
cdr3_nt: TGTGCCAGCGGCCCGACAGGGCCGAGGGAGACCCAGTACTTC
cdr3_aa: CASGPTGPRETQYF

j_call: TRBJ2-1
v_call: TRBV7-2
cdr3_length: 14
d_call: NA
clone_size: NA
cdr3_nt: TGTGCCAGCAGCTTACGAGGGGGGGCGAATGAGCAGTTCTTC
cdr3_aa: CASSLRGGANEQFF

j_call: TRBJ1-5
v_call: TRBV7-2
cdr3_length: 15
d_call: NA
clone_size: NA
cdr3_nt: TGTGCCAGCAGATTGGAACGCCTCAGCAATCAGCCCCAGCATTTT
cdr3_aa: CASRLERLSNQPQHF

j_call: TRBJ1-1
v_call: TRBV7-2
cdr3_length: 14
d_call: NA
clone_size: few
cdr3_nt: TGTGCCAGCAGCTTTCGACAGTCGAACACTGAAGCTTTCTTT
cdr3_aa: CASSFRQSNTEAFF

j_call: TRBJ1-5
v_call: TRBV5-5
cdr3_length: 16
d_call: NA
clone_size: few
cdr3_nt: TGTGCCAGCAGCTTGTCCGGGACACCGAGCAATCAGCCCCAGCATTTT
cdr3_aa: CASSLSGTPSNQPQHF

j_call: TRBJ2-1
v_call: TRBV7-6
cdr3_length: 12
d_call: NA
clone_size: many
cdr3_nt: TGTGCCAGCAGCCAGATTTTCACTGAGCAGTTCTTC
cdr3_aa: CASSQIFTEQFF

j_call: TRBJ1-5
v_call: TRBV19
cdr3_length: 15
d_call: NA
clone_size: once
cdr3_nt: TGTGCCAGTAGCCGCCTGTTAGGTAGCAATCAGCCCCAGCATTTT
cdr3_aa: CASSRLLGSNQPQHF

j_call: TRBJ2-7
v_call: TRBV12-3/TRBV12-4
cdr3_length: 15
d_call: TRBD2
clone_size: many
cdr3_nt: TGTGCCAGCAGTTTAATAGCGGGGCCATCCTACGAGCAGTACTTC
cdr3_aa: CASSLIAGPSYEQYF

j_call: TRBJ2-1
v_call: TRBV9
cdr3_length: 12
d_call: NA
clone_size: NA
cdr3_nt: TGTGCCAGCAGCGCCATGGGCAATGAGCAGTTCTTC
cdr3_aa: CASSAMGNEQFF

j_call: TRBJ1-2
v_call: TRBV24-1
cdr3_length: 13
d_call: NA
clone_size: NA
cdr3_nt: TGTGCCCCCTCGGTTTGGATTGAGTATGGCTACACCTTC
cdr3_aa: CAPSVWIEYGYTF

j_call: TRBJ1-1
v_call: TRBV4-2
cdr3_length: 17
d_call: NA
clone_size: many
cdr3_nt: TGTGCCAGCAGCCAAGGGACACAGGGAATTCGTAAGACTGAAGCTTTCTTT
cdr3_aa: CASSQGTQGIRKTEAFF

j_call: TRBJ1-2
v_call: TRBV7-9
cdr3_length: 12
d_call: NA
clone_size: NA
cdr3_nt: TGTGCCAGCAGCCCCGGGGAACATGGCTACACCTTC
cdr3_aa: CASSPGEHGYTF

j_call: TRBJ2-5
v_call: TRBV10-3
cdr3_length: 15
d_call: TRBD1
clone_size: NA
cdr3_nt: TGTGCCATCAGTCGACAGGGGCGGGGAGACAATGGGCAGTACTTC
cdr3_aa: CAISRQGRGDNGQYF

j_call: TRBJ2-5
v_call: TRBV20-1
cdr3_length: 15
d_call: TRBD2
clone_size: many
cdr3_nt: TGCAGTGCTCAACCTTATAGCGGGGGGGAAGAGACCCAGTACTTC
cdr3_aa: CSAQPYSGGEETQYF

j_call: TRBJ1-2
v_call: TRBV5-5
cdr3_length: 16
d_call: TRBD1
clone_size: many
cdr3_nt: TGTGCCAGCAGCTCGGGACAGGGGGCGCGTGTCTATGGCTACACCTTC
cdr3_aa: CASSSGQGARVYGYTF

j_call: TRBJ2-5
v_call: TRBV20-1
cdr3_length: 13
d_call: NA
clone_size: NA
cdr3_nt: TGCAGTGCTAGTCGTCAGGTCGGAGAGACCCAGTACTTC
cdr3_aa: CSASRQVGETQYF

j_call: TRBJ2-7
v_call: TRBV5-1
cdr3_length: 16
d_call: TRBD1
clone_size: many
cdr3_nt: TGCGCCAGCAGCTTGGGGGGACAGGTACGCTCCTACGAGCAGTACTTC
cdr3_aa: CASSLGGQVRSYEQYF

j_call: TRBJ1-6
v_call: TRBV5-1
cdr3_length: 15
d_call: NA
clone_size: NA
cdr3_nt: TGCGCCAGCAGCCCCTGGGGCCAGCAGAGCTCACCCCTCCACTTT
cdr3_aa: CASSPWGQQSSPLHF

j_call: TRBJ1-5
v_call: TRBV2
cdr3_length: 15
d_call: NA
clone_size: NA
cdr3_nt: TGTGCCAGCAGTCTTGCCGACAGGCGCAATCAGCCCCAGCATTTT
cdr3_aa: CASSLADRRNQPQHF

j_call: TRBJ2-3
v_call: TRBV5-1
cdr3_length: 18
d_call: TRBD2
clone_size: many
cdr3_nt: TGCGCCAGCAGCTTCGGGGGACTAGCGGGGGGGCTACCAGATACGCAGTATTTT
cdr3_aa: CASSFGGLAGGLPDTQYF

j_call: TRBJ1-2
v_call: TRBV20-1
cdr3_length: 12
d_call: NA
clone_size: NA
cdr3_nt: TGCAGTGCTATGACAGACAACTATGGCTACACCTTC
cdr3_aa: CSAMTDNYGYTF

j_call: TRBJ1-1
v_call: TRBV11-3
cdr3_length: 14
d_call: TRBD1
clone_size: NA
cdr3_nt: TGTGCCAGCAGCTTAACAGGGGTGCTAACTGAAGCTTTCTTT
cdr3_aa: CASSLTGVLTEAFF

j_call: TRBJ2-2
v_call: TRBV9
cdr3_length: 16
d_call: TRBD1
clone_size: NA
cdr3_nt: TGTGCCAGCAGCGCCCATAGGACAGGGAATACCGGGGAGCTGTTTTTT
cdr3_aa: CASSAHRTGNTGELFF

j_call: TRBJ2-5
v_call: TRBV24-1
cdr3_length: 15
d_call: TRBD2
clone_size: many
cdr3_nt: TGTGCCACCAGTGCTAGCGGGGGACCCCTAGAGACCCAGTACTTC
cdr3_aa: CATSASGGPLETQYF

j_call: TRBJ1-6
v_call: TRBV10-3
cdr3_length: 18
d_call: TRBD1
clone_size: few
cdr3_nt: TGTGCCATCAGCGCGTTCGGACAGGAGAGCTCCTATAATTCACCCCTCCACTTT
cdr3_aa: CAISAFGQESSYNSPLHF

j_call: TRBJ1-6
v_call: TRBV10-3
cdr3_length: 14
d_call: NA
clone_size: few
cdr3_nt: TGTGCCAGCAAAACAGGGTCTGATAATTCACCCCTCCACTTT
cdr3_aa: CASKTGSDNSPLHF

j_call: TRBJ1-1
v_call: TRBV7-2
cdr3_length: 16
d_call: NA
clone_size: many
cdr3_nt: TGTGCCAGCAGCGAAATCCGGGGGTTCGTAGACACTGAAGCTTTCTTT
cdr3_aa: CASSEIRGFVDTEAFF

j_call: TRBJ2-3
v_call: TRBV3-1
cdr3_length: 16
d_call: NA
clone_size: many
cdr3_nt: TGTGCCAGCAGTCCGCTGTTGGGGGCGAGCACAGATACGCAGTATTTT
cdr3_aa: CASSPLLGASTDTQYF